This T cell receptor (beta chain) was retrieved from a study of shared clonotypes between healthy human individuals. The donors were adults (healthy and HIV-negative) with no recent acute infections or vaccinations. Donors comprised only Caucasian adults living in Nashville, Tennessee. Produced via immunoSEQ multiplex PCR; TCRdb's table is partial and in-frame only. This table holds about 690,000 clones, roughly 88% found once. Notes on this clone: Its antigen is unidentified.

Germline V CDR1 and CDR2: SQVTM, ANQGSEA. The trim removed 0 bases at V and 0 bases at J, leaving 10 bases unmatched. The CDR3 contains 20 residues. Study-wide findings and caveats: Memory subsets generally showed smaller estimated richness than naive subsets did.

The receptor was isolated from a man aged 18-30 years in good health. Some clones in this sample may be carry-over from other donors' samples. The source material was memory CD8+ T cells from PBMCs. Noted subset: CD45RO+ cells pooled with CCR7-negative TemRA cells. This rearrangement joins TRBV29-1 to TRBJ2-6; TRBD1 matches 11 bases. As DNA, the CDR3 is TGCAGCGTTGAAGAACGGGACAGGGGGAAGCCTAACTCTGGGGCCAACGTCCTGACTTTC. Its translation is CSVEERDRGKPNSGANVLTF.